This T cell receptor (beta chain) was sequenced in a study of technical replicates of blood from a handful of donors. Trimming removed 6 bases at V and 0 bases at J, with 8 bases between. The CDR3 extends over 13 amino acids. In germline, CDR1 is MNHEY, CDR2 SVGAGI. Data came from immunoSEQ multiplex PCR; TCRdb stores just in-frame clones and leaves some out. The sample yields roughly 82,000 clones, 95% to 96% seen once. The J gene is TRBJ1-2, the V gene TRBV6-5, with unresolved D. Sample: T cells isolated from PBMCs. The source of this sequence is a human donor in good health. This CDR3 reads CASSREANYGYTF. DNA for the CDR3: TGTGCCAGCAGCCGCGAAGCTAACTATGGCTACACCTTC.